This T cell receptor (beta chain) was obtained from a study of shared clonotypes between healthy human individuals. The CDR3 is made up of 14 amino acids. V was pared by 4 bases and J by 5 bases, with 13 bases between. Germline V gives CDR1 LGHNA, CDR2 YSLEER. Clones were read by immunoSEQ multiplex PCR, and TCRdb kept only the in-frame ones, dropping some. This sample yields 400,000 to 550,000 clones, of which 65% to 80% are seen a single time; 9.5% to 15% belongs to the top ten. The chain joins TRBV4-3 to TRBJ2-3; the D gene is possibly TRBD2 (5 bases). This clonotype originated in a woman aged 40 to 50 in good health. Some clones in this sample may be carry-over from other donors' samples. The sample comprised PBMCs. The CDR3 is CASSRNTREDTQYF. DNA for the CDR3: TGCGCCAGCAGCCGAAATACCCGGGAAGATACGCAGTATTTT.